The 20 T cell receptor beta chains given below trace back to one sample, sequenced in a study of shared clonotypes between healthy human individuals. This table comes from immunoSEQ multiplex PCR, and its TCRdb copy is limited to in-frame clones, with some not included. The sample has about 700,000 clones, about 90% seen once. CD45RO negativity and positive selection for CCR7 defined naive CD8 cells, a population that excluded terminally differentiated effector memory CD45RA+ cells. The sample was naive CD8+ T cells sorted from blood. The receptors here all came from a man in his thirties or forties in good health.

The J gene is TRBJ2-7, the V gene TRBV19; 7 nucleotides agree with TRBD1. V shed 3 bases, J shed 6 bases, and the junction held 8 bases outside the gene matches. Germline loops: CDR1 LNHDA, CDR2 SQIVND (reference sequence). This CDR3 is built from 14 residues. The CDR3 bases are TGTGCCAGTAGTATCGGGACAGCCCTTTCCGAGCAGTACTTC. It codes for CASSIGTALSEQYF.

This clone was detected only a few times. The V call is TRBV6-1, the J call TRBJ2-1, with TRBD1 matching 7 bases. The germline V gene has CDR1 MNHNS and CDR2 SASEGT. V lost 6 bases, J lost 9 bases, and 5 bases stayed unmatched. The CDR3 runs to 12 residues. The CDR3 loop is CASRETGLEQFF. In nucleotides, the CDR3 is TGTGCCAGCAGGGAGACAGGGCTTGAGCAGTTCTTC.

The CDR3, as DNA: TGCAGCGTTGAAAGGAGGGGCGGCTACTATGGCTACACCTTC. It codes for CSVERRGGYYGYTF. The chain links TRBV29-1 to TRBJ1-2, with D possibly TRBD1 on 5 matching bases. Germline-derived CDR1 and CDR2 are SQVTM and ANQGSEA. This CDR3 is built from 14 residues. Deletions cut 2 bases from V and 3 bases from J, with 13 bases between.

This chain joins TRBV4-3 and TRBJ1-2; tentatively, D is TRBD1 (6 bases). V dropped 0 bases and J dropped 9 bases, with 17 bases sitting between them. The CDR3 loop spans 15 amino acids. Germline values: CDR1 LGHNA, CDR2 YSLEER. The CDR3 bases are TGCGCCAGCAGCCAAGATGATGGCAGGGGAGAACGCTACACCTTC. This codes for CASSQDDGRGERYTF.

Concerning this clone: Other DNA sequences within the sample encode an identical CDR3. V and J are TRBV7-3 and TRBJ2-3, with unresolved D. V was cut by 0 bases and J by 3 bases, with 4 bases left in between. This CDR3 spans 13 amino acids. Germline V gene data show CDR1 as SGHTA and CDR2 as FQGTGA. The CDR3 nucleotides read TGTGCCAGCAGCTTAACGGCGACAGATACGCAGTATTTT. Encoded protein: CASSLTATDTQYF. The whole variable domain, remainder taken from reference TRBV7-3 and TRBJ2-3, is GAGVSQTPSNKVTEKGKYVELRCDPISGHTALYWYRQSLGQGPEFLIYFQGTGAADDSGLPNDRFFAVRPEGSVSTLKIQRTERGDSAVYLCASSLTATDTQYFGPGTRLTVL.

This sequence joins TRBV13 and TRBJ2-3; perhaps D is TRBD1 or TRBD2 (6 bases each). The length of the CDR3 is 19 residues. The V and J ends lost 0 bases and 3 bases respectively, with 22 bases between them. Germline lookup yields CDR1 PRHDT and CDR2 FYEKMQ (reference sequence). The CDR3 region is CASSLGRLKGGLETDTQYF. For the CDR3, the DNA is TGTGCCAGCAGCTTAGGCCGGCTAAAAGGGGGGTTAGAAACAGATACGCAGTATTTT.

This clone was recorded a few times. V and J are TRBV19 and TRBJ2-1, with TRBD1 as a possible D gene (6 bases). Germline V gene sequence: CDR1 LNHDA, CDR2 SQIVND (reference sequence). The CDR3 is made up of 15 amino acids. Trimming stripped 6 bases from V and 6 bases from J, with 18 bases between. The CDR3 region is CASSLYREWSNEQFF. The CDR3 DNA is TGTGCCAGTAGCCTATACAGGGAATGGAGCAATGAGCAGTTCTTC.

The rearrangement joins TRBV27 to TRBJ2-7; either TRBD1 or TRBD2 may fit D (5 bases each). There are 13 residues in the CDR3. CDR1 is MNHEY and CDR2 is SMNVEV in the germline V gene (reference sequence). The V end was cut by 5 bases, the J end by 6 bases, with 14 bases between. CDR3 in amino acids: CASSPGPYGEQYF. CDR3 in DNA: TGTGCCAGCAGTCCGGGACCCTACGGCGAGCAGTACTTC.

This CDR3 reads CAREGTGSGEAFF. The CDR3 coding sequence is TGTGCCCGAGAAGGGACAGGGAGTGGGGAAGCTTTCTTT. The chain has TRBV2 and TRBJ1-1; 9 bases line up with TRBD1. Germline trimming cut 11 bases from V and 8 bases from J; bases unmatched to any gene: 12. From germline, CDR1 is SNHLY and CDR2 FYNNEI. There are 13 residues in the CDR3.

A single count supports this clone. This chain links TRBV9 with TRBJ2-7, with 14 bases that match TRBD2. The CDR3 is 15 residues long. With 3 bases clipped from V and 7 bases from J, the junction kept 6 bases outside the gene matches. The germline V gene has CDR1 SGDLS and CDR2 YYNGEE. CDR3 sequence reads: CASSEGTSGSYEQYF. DNA for the CDR3: TGTGCCAGCAGCGAGGGGACTAGCGGGAGTTATGAGCAGTACTTC.

This clone is a singleton in its sample. The CDR3, as DNA: TGTGCCAGCAGCACGGACAATGAGCAGTTCTTC. As protein: CASSTDNEQFF. This chain uses TRBV11-2 with TRBJ2-1; no clear D. The V gene's germline CDR1 is SGHAT and CDR2 FQNNGV. The V gene lost 5 bases and the J gene lost 5 bases, with 4 bases spanning the gap. This CDR3 comprises 11 residues.

This clone was seen only a few times. This sequence joins TRBV10-2 and TRBJ2-7; a weak D match, TRBD2 (5 bases). The length of the CDR3 is 16 residues. Trimming stripped 2 bases from V and 2 bases from J, with 16 bases between. Germline V lookup: CDR1 WSHSY, CDR2 SAAADI. CDR3 bases: TGCGCCAGCAGTGAGATTTCTGGACTTTATCCCTACGAGCAGTACTTC. Translation: CASSEISGLYPYEQYF.

The chain combines TRBV15 with TRBJ2-5; D could derive from TRBD1 or TRBD2 (6 bases each). The CDR3 is 14 amino acids. Trimming pared 1 base from V and 13 bases from J, leaving 19 bases between. Germline V gives CDR1 LNHNV, CDR2 YYDKDF (reference sequence). In DNA form, the CDR3 reads TGTGCCACCAGCAGAGGTAGACAGGAAGGGACTCCGTACTTC. Protein: CATSRGRQEGTPYF. The full variable domain, rest sourced from reference TRBV15 and TRBJ2-5, is DAMVIQNPRYQVTQFGKPVTLSCSQTLNHNVMYWYQQKSSQAPKLLFHYYDKDFNNEADTPDNFQSRRPNTSFCFLDIRSPGLGDTAMYLCATSRGRQEGTPYFGPGTRLLVL.

The V gene is TRBV5-5, the J gene TRBJ2-2; D unclear. This CDR3 contains 14 residues. Trimming shortened V by 4 bases and J by 4 bases, and 11 bases separated the two germline ends. Germline values: CDR1 SGHKS, CDR2 YYEKEE (reference sequence). DNA of the CDR3: TGTGCCAGCAGCCAGAGGTGGGGCACCGGGGAGCTGTTTTTT. Protein product: CASSQRWGTGELFF.

This sequence joins TRBV28 and TRBJ1-1; D is perhaps TRBD1 (5 bases). V lost 3 bases to trimming and J lost 2 bases, with 10 bases between them. Germline lookup yields CDR1 MDHEN and CDR2 SYDVKM. The CDR3 is made up of 14 amino acids. The CDR3 DNA reads TGTGCCAGCAGTTTTGGGGGGGGAAACACTGAAGCTTTCTTT. This translates into CASSFGGGNTEAFF.

This clone was counted many times. The V gene is TRBV29-1, the J gene TRBJ2-7, with D uncertain. The CDR3 is 12 residues long. Germline loops: CDR1 SQVTM, CDR2 ANQGSEA. The V and J ends lost 3 bases and 7 bases respectively, with 13 bases between them. For the CDR3, the DNA is TGCAGCGTTGATACGCCAGCCGGGGAGCAGTACTTC. Translation: CSVDTPAGEQYF.

This chain joins TRBV10-3 and TRBJ2-1; 12 positions agree with TRBD2. With 6 bases clipped from V and 4 bases from J, the junction kept 7 bases outside the gene matches. CDR3 length equals 16 residues. Germline CDR1 ENHRY, CDR2 SYGVKD. DNA of the CDR3: TGTGCCATCAGCTTAACCGGGACTAGCGGGTACAATGAGCAGTTCTTC. Translating it yields CAISLTGTSGYNEQFF.

This chain links TRBV10-1 with TRBJ2-5, with a possible D match to TRBD2 (6 bases). This CDR3 has 15 residues. From germline, CDR1 is WNHNN and CDR2 SYGVQD (reference sequence). The V end was cut by 3 bases, the J end by 2 bases, with 13 bases between. The CDR3 nucleotides are TGCGCCAGCAGTGAAATGGCGGGGTCTCAAGAGACCCAGTACTTC. It specifies CASSEMAGSQETQYF.

The rearrangement links TRBV10-3 to TRBJ1-4; 9 bases align to TRBD1. J gave up 8 bases and V 3 bases, and 7 bases lay outside the gene matches. Germline CDR1 is ENHRY and CDR2 is SYGVKD. The CDR3 contains 15 residues. Written as DNA, the CDR3 is TGTGCCATCAGTGAAGGTGGGACAGGGTGGGAAAAACTGTTTTTT. Translated: CAISEGGTGWEKLFF.

This chain links TRBV9 with TRBJ2-1; D call uncertain. This CDR3 has 12 amino acids. Trimming shortened V by 2 bases and J by 6 bases, and 6 bases separated the two germline ends. Germline V CDR1 and CDR2: SGDLS, YYNGEE. The CDR3 protein is CASSVSTNEQFF. CDR3 DNA sequence: TGTGCCAGCAGCGTTAGTACCAATGAGCAGTTCTTC.